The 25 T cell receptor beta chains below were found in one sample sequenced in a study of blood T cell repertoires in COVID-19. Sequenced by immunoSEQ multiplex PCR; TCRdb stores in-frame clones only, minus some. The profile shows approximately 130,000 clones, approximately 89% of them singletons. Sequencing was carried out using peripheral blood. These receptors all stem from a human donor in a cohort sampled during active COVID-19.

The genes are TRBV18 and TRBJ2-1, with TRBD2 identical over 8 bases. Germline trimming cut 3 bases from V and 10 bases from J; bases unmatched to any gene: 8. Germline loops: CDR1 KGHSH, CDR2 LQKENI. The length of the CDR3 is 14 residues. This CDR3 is CASSPGTSRTEQFF. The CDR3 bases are TGTGCCAGCTCACCGGGGACTAGTCGGACCGAGCAGTTCTTC.

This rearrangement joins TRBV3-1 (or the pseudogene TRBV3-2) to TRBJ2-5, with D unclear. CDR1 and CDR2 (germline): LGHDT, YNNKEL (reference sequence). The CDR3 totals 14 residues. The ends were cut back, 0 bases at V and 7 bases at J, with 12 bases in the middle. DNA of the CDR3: TGTGCCAGCAGCCAAGATGCAGCACCGGGGACCCAGTACTTC. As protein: CASSQDAAPGTQYF.

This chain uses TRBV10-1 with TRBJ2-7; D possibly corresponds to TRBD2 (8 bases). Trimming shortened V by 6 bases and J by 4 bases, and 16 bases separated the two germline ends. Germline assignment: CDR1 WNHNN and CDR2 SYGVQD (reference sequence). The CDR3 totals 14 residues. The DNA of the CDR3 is TGCGCCAGCAGGACAGGGACTAGGGAATACGAGCAGTACGTC. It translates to CASRTGTREYEQYV.

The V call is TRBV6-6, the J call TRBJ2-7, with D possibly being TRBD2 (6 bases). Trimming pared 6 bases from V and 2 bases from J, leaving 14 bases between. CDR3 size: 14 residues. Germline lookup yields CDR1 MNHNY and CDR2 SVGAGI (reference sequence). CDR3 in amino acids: CASSPARRAYEQYV. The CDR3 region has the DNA TGTGCCAGCAGCCCCGCCAGGAGGGCCTACGAGCAGTACGTC.

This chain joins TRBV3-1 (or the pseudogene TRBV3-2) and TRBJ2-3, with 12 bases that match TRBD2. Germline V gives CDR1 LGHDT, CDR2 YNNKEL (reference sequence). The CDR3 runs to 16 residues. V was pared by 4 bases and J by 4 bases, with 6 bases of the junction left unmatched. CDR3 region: CASSPPTSGGSDTQYF. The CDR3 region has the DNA TGTGCCAGCAGCCCCCCCACTAGCGGGGGGTCAGATACGCAGTATTTT.

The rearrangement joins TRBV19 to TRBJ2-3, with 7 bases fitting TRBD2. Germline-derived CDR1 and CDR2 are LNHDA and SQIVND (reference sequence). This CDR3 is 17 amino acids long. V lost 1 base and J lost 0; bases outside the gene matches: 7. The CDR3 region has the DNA TGTGCCAGTAGTATAGGTCCTAGCGGTAGAAGCACAGATACGCAGTATTTT. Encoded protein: CASSIGPSGRSTDTQYF.

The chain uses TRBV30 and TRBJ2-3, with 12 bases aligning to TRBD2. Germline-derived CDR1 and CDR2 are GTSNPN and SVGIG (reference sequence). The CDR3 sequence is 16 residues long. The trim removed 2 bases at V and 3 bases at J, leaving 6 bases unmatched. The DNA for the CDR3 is TGTGCCTGGAGTCAGAGACTAGCGGGAGTTACAGATACGCAGTATTTT. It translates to CAWSQRLAGVTDTQYF.

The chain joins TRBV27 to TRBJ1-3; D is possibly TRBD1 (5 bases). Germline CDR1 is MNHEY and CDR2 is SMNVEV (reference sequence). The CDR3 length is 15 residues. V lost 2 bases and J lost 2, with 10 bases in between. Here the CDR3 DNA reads TGTGCCAGCAGTTTAACAGGTCGCGCTGGAAACACCATATATTTT. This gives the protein CASSLTGRAGNTIYF.

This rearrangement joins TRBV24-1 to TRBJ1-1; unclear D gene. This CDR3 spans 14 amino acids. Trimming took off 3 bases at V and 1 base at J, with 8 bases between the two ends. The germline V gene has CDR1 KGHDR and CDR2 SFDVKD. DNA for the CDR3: TGTGCCACCAGTGATACCAGAAAGAACACTGAAGCTTTCTTT. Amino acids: CATSDTRKNTEAFF.

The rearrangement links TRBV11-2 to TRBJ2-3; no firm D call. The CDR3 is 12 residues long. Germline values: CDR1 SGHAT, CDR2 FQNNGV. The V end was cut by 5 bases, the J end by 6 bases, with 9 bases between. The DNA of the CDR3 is TGTGCCAGCAGCCCCGCGCCTGATACGCAGTATTTT. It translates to CASSPAPDTQYF. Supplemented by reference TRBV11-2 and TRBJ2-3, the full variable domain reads EAGVAQSPRYKIIEKRQSVAFWCNPISGHATLYWYQQILGQGPKLLIQFQNNGVVDDSQLPKDRFSAERLKGVDSTLKIQPAKLEDSAVYLCASSPAPDTQYFGPGTRLTVL.

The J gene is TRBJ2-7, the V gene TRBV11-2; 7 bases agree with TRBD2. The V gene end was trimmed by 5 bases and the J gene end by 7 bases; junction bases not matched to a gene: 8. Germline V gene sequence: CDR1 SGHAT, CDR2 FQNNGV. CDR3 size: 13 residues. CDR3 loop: CASSPGGVAEQYV. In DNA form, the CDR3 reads TGTGCCAGCAGCCCTGGGGGGGTCGCAGAGCAGTACGTC.

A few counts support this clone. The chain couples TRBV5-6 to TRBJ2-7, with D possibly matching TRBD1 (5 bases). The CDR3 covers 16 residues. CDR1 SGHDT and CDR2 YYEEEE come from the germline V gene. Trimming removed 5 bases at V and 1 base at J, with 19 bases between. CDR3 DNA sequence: TGTGCCAGCAGGAAATTTAGGGGTGTAGTATCCTACGAGCAGTACTTC. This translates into CASRKFRGVVSYEQYF.

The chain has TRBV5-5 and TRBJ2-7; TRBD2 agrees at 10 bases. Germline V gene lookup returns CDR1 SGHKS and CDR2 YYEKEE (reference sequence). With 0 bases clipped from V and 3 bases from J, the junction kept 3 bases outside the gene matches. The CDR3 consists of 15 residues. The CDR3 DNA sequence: TGTGCCAGCAGCTTGGAGGGGACTAGCGTCTACGAGCAGTACTTC. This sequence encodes CASSLEGTSVYEQYF.

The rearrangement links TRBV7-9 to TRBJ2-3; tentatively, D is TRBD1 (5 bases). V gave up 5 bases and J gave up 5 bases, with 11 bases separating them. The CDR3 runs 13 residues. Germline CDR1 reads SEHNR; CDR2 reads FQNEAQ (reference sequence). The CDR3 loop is CASSTQQEDTQYF. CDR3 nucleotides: TGTGCCAGCAGCACCCAACAGGAAGATACGCAGTATTTT.

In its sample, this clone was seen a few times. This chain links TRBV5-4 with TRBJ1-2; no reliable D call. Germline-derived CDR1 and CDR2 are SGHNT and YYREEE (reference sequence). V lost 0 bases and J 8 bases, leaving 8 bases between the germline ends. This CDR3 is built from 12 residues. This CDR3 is CASSLEEGGYTF. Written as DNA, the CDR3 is TGTGCCAGCAGCTTGGAGGAGGGAGGCTACACCTTC.

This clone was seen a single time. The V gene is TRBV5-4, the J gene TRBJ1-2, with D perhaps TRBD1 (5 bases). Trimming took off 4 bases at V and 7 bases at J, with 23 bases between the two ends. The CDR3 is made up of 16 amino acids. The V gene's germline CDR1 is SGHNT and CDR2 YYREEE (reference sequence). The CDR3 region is CASSMLTRGLTSGYTF. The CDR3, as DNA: TGTGCCAGCAGCATGTTAACTCGGGGACTCACATCTGGCTACACCTTC.

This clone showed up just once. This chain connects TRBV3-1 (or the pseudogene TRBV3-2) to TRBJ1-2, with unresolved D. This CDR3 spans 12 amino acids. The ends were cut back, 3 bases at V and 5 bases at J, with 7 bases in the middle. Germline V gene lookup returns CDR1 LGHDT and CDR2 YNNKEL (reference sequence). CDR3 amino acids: CASSQRKYGYTF. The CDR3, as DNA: TGTGCCAGCAGCCAGCGCAAGTATGGCTACACCTTC.

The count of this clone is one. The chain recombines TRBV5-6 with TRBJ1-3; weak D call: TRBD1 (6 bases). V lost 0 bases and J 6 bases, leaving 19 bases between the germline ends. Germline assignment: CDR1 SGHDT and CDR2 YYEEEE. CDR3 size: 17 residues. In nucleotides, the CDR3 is TGTGCCAGCAGCTTGGGGGTGGCAGGGGAGATGGAAAACACCATATATTTT. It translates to CASSLGVAGEMENTIYF.

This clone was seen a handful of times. The DNA for the CDR3 is TGTGCCAGCAGCTTTGGGACAGGGTTTTCAGATACGCAGTATTTT. Translating gives CASSFGTGFSDTQYF. The genes are TRBV11-3 and TRBJ2-3, with 9 nucleotides matching TRBD1. The germline CDR1 and CDR2 sequences are SGHNT and YENEEA. This CDR3 spans 15 amino acids. Trimming removed 3 bases from V and 4 bases from J; junction bases left unmatched: 5.

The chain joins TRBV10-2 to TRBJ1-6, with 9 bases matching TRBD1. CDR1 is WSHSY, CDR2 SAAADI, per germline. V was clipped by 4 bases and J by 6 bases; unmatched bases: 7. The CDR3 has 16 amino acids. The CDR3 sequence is CASSAPGQGLNSPLHF. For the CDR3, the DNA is TGCGCCAGCAGTGCACCGGGACAGGGACTTAATTCACCCCTCCACTTT.

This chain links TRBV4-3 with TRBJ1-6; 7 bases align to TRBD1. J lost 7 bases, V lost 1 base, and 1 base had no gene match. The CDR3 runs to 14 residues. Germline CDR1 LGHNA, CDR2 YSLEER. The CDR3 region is CASSQGQGNSPLHF. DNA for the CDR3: TGCGCCAGCAGCCAAGGACAGGGAAATTCACCCCTCCACTTT.

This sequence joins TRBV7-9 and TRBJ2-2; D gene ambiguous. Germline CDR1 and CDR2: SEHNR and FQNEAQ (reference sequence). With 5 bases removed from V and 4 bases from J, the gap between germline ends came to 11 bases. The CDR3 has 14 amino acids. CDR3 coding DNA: TGTGCCAGCAGCAGACCGGGTCTCACCGGGGAGCTGTTTTTT. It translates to CASSRPGLTGELFF.

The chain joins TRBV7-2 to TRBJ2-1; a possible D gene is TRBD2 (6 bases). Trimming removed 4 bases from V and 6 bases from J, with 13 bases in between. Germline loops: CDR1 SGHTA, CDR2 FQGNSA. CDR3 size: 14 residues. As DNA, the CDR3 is TGTGCCAGCAGCTCCAGACTAGGGCCCAATGAGCAGTTCTTC. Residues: CASSSRLGPNEQFF.

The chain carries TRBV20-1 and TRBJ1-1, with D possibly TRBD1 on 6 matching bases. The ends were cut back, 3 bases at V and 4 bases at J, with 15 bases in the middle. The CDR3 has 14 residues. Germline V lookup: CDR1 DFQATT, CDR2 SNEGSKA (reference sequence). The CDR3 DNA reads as TGCAGTGCTAGTCCGGGACACCAACCCACTGAAGCTTTCTTT. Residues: CSASPGHQPTEAFF.

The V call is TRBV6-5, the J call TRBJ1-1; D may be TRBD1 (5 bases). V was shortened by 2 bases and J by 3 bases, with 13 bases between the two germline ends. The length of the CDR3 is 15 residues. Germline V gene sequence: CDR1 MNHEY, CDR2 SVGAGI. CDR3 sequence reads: CASSYRGVGDTEAFF. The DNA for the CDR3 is TGTGCCAGCAGTTACAGGGGCGTGGGTGACACTGAAGCTTTCTTT.